The following is a TCR beta chain sequence with its context. Its antigen is undetermined. These data come from a study of post-analysis software for immune sequencing data. On the study more broadly: There were relapsing-remitting, secondary progressive and progressive-relapsing multiple sclerosis among the disease courses included.

V lost 6 bases to trimming and J lost 3 bases; unmatched junction nucleotides: 14. CDR1 and CDR2 from the germline V gene are MGHRA and YSYEKL. The CDR3 sequence is 17 residues long. Study-wide results and limits: Four to six TRBV segments appeared more often in patients than in controls, and TRBV5-6, TRBV5-1 and TRBV20-1 were among these.

The library was made from cDNA and included unique molecular identifiers. TCRdb passed the PCR reads through MiXCR, listing each CDR3 protein once. The table records about half a million distinct CDR3 sequences, 45% of them present only once. The rearrangement links TRBV4-1 to TRBJ2-5; 9 positions match TRBD2. This sequence was found in a girl aged 5-17 years with multiple sclerosis. Sequenced sample: blood. This chain's CDR3 is CASRDHLAGKTKETQYF. CDR3 sequence (DNA): TGCGCCAGCAGAGACCACCTAGCGGGAAAGACCAAAGAGACCCAGTACTTC.